Following are 31 T cell receptor beta chains from one sample sequenced in a study of T cell changes during pregnancy in multiple sclerosis. Libraries were prepared by immunoSEQ multiplex PCR; TCRdb keeps only in-frame clonotypes and omits some of them. In the table there are 41,000 or so clones, 90% to 95% of which are singletons. Here the sequenced sample was CD8+ T cells from peripheral blood mononuclear cells, taken in the third trimester of pregnancy. Every receptor here comes from a female donor with multiple sclerosis, enrolled in a pregnancy study.

This clone has just a few counts. The J gene is TRBJ2-3, the V gene TRBV27, with 12 nucleotides matching TRBD2. Unmatched junction bases numbered 11, after V lost 2 bases and J lost 2 bases. This CDR3 has 19 amino acids. Germline V gene lookup returns CDR1 MNHEY and CDR2 SMNVEV (reference sequence). For the CDR3, the DNA is TGTGCCAGCAGTTTACTTGGGACTGGACTAGCGGGATACACAGATACGCAGTATTTT. Translation: CASSLLGTGLAGYTDTQYF.

V is TRBV7-9 and J is TRBJ1-2, with D possibly TRBD1 on 5 matching bases. Germline CDR1 is SEHNR and CDR2 is FQNEAQ (reference sequence). Trimming took off 6 bases at V and 3 bases at J, with 11 bases between the two ends. The CDR3 loop spans 13 amino acids. The DNA of the CDR3 is TGTGCCAGCAGACCTGGGGGGGACTATGGCTACACCTTC. Translating gives CASRPGGDYGYTF.

This chain connects TRBV15 to TRBJ2-7; 7 nucleotides agree with TRBD2. V dropped 1 base and J dropped 5; count of bases not matched to a gene: 8. This CDR3 spans 15 amino acids. In germline, CDR1 is LNHNV, CDR2 YYDKDF (reference sequence). The CDR3 bases are TGTGCCACCAGCAGAGTGAAAGGGGAGGGTCACGAGCAGTACTTC. Translating it yields CATSRVKGEGHEQYF.

The rearrangement links TRBV15 to TRBJ2-1; 12 positions match TRBD2. Germline CDR1 and CDR2: LNHNV and YYDKDF (reference sequence). This CDR3 spans 16 amino acids. V was pared by 3 bases and J by 4 bases, with 4 bases of the junction left unmatched. The CDR3 coding sequence is TGTGCCACCAGCAGCAGGACTAGCGGGACATACAATGAGCAGTTCTTC. Translating gives CATSSRTSGTYNEQFF.

This clone showed up just once. Other DNA sequences in the same sample also yield this CDR3. The V gene is TRBV6-5, the J gene TRBJ1-1; D ambiguous. The V and J ends lost 0 bases and 2 bases respectively, with 7 bases between them. The CDR3 has 14 amino acids. CDR1 is MNHEY and CDR2 is SVGAGI in the germline V gene. Written as DNA, the CDR3 is TGTGCCAGCAGTTACTCGGAGGGAAACACTGAAGCTTTCTTT. Protein product: CASSYSEGNTEAFF.

The rearrangement links TRBV13 to TRBJ2-7; a possible D gene is TRBD1 (5 bases). Per germline, CDR1 PRHDT and CDR2 FYEKMQ (reference sequence). Trimming took off 3 bases at V and 6 bases at J, with 15 bases between the two ends. The CDR3 has 14 amino acids. The CDR3 DNA is TGTGCCAGCAGCTTTGGTGGGTGGGGCGGCGAGCAGTACTTC. This translates into CASSFGGWGGEQYF.

The V gene is TRBV5-4, the J gene TRBJ1-2; 8 nucleotides agree with TRBD1. The germline V gene encodes CDR1 SGHNT and CDR2 YYREEE (reference sequence). J gave up 6 bases and V 5 bases, and 6 bases lay outside the gene matches. The CDR3 loop spans 13 amino acids. The CDR3 loop reads CASRPTGAHGYTF. The CDR3 nucleotides read TGTGCCAGCAGACCGACAGGGGCGCATGGCTACACCTTC.

The chain links TRBV5-1 to TRBJ2-7; 7 nucleotides line up with TRBD2. The germline V gene encodes CDR1 SGHRS and CDR2 YFSETQ. After removal of 2 bases from V and 3 bases from J, the junction contained 5 bases not matched to a gene. The CDR3 consists of 14 residues. DNA for the CDR3: TGCGCCAGCAGCTTCAGAGCGGGGAACTACGAGCAGTACTTC. Translation: CASSFRAGNYEQYF.

This chain uses TRBV5-1 with TRBJ2-7; D gene uncertain. V gave up 2 bases and J gave up 1 base, with 10 bases separating them. The CDR3 sequence is 14 residues long. CDR1 and CDR2 (germline): SGHRS, YFSETQ. The CDR3 loop reads CASSFSWPSYEQYF. DNA of the CDR3: TGCGCCAGCAGCTTCTCATGGCCTTCCTACGAGCAGTACTTC.

This clone has more than one count but fewer than ten. The chain combines TRBV28 with TRBJ1-1; D is uncertain. V lost 3 bases to trimming and J lost 5 bases, with 10 bases between them. CDR3 length equals 13 residues. Germline V gene lookup returns CDR1 MDHEN and CDR2 SYDVKM. The CDR3 region has the DNA TGTGCCAGCAGTTTGGTTCGCAGGACTGAAGCTTTCTTT. Translation gives CASSLVRRTEAFF.

V is TRBV2 and J is TRBJ2-4; 10 nucleotides align to TRBD2. The CDR3 loop spans 13 amino acids. V lost 8 bases, J lost 7 bases, and 5 bases stayed unmatched. Germline CDR1 and CDR2: SNHLY and FYNNEI. CDR3 residues: CASSSGSDNIQYF. CDR3 nucleotides: TGTGCCAGCTCTAGCGGGAGCGATAACATTCAGTACTTC. Full variable domain (rest looked up from reference TRBV2 and TRBJ2-4): EPEVTQTPSHQVTQMGQEVILRCVPISNHLYFYWYRQILGQKVEFLVSFYNNEISEKSEIFDDQFSVERPDGSNFTLKIRSTKLEDSAMYFCASSSGSDNIQYFGAGTRLSVL.

The J gene is TRBJ1-1, the V gene TRBV7-8, with D possibly matching TRBD1 (6 bases). The CDR3 loop spans 15 amino acids. Germline V CDR1 and CDR2: SGHVS, FQNEAQ. Deletions cut 5 bases from V and 0 bases from J, with 13 bases between. The CDR3 bases are TGTGCCAGCAGCCCGAGGACAGTTATGAACACTGAAGCTTTCTTT. It translates to CASSPRTVMNTEAFF.

The chain recombines TRBV9 with TRBJ2-1; D gene ambiguous. Germline V gene data show CDR1 as SGDLS and CDR2 as YYNGEE. V lost 4 bases and J lost 7, with 12 bases in between. CDR3 size: 13 residues. The CDR3 loop reads CASSLSPQNEQFF. CDR3 DNA sequence: TGTGCCAGCAGCCTTAGTCCGCAAAATGAGCAGTTCTTC.

V usage is TRBV10-3 and J usage is TRBJ1-1; 10 nucleotides match TRBD1. CDR1 and CDR2 (germline): ENHRY, SYGVKD. Trimming removed 2 bases from V and 5 bases from J; junction bases left unmatched: 11. The CDR3 runs 17 residues. The CDR3 region is CAISEVGTGEGGTEAFF. The CDR3 DNA reads TGTGCCATCAGTGAGGTTGGGACAGGGGAGGGGGGGACTGAAGCTTTCTTT.

This chain links TRBV15 with TRBJ1-4; no definite D call. Trimming took off 1 base at V and 0 bases at J, with 9 bases between the two ends. The length of the CDR3 is 16 residues. Germline assignment: CDR1 LNHNV and CDR2 YYDKDF (reference sequence). In DNA form, the CDR3 reads TGTGCCACCAGCAGAGGCGCCGGGGCAACTAATGAAAAACTGTTTTTT. This translates into CATSRGAGATNEKLFF.

The chain joins TRBV7-2 to TRBJ2-7; 11 positions match TRBD2. CDR1 is SGHTA and CDR2 is FQGNSA in the germline V gene. This CDR3 region has 15 residues. The J segment lost 1 base and the V segment lost 5 bases, leaving 4 bases of the junction unmatched. The CDR3 loop is CASSPSGGISYEQYF. CDR3 nucleotides: TGTGCCAGCAGCCCTAGCGGGGGGATTTCCTACGAGCAGTACTTC.

This rearrangement joins TRBV9 to TRBJ2-7, with 11 bases aligning to TRBD2. CDR1 SGDLS and CDR2 YYNGEE come from the germline V gene. V trimming: 0 bases; J trimming: 6 bases; junction bases outside the gene matches: 8. This CDR3 spans 16 amino acids. This CDR3 reads CASSVAGSGGALEQYF. The CDR3 DNA sequence: TGTGCCAGCAGCGTAGCGGGTAGCGGGGGGGCCCTCGAGCAGTACTTC.

The chain employs TRBV19 and TRBJ1-5; 10 nucleotides match TRBD1. Trimming removed 7 bases from V and 6 bases from J; junction bases left unmatched: 9. CDR3 length equals 15 residues. Germline V lookup: CDR1 LNHDA, CDR2 SQIVND (reference sequence). The CDR3 reads CASNLGQGVGQPQHF. In DNA, the CDR3 is TGTGCCAGTAACCTAGGACAGGGGGTGGGTCAGCCCCAGCATTTT.

The rearrangement joins TRBV18 to TRBJ1-1, with D hard to call. There are 15 residues in the CDR3. The V gene lost 3 bases and the J gene lost 3 bases, with 14 bases spanning the gap. Germline V lookup: CDR1 KGHSH, CDR2 LQKENI. The CDR3 is CASSPRRGADTEAFF. The DNA of the CDR3 is TGTGCCAGCTCACCTAGGCGGGGAGCGGACACTGAAGCTTTCTTT.

V is TRBV15 and J is TRBJ2-7; tentatively, D is TRBD1 (6 bases). CDR3 length: 16 residues. The germline gives CDR1 LNHNV, CDR2 YYDKDF (reference sequence). V lost 0 bases and J 6 bases, leaving 18 bases between the germline ends. For the CDR3, the DNA is TGTGCCACCAGCAGAGATGGTGGGTCTAGCAGGGGCGAGCAGTACTTC. Its protein is CATSRDGGSSRGEQYF.

This clone was picked up one time. V and J are TRBV11-2 and TRBJ2-3, with D perhaps matching TRBD2 (5 bases). The germline gives CDR1 SGHAT, CDR2 FQNNGV. This CDR3 spans 15 amino acids. V was trimmed by 2 bases and J by 6 bases, leaving 15 bases between them. In nucleotides, the CDR3 is TGTGCCAGCAGCTTATTAAGAGGGAGCTGGGATACGCAGTATTTT. Its translation: CASSLLRGSWDTQYF.

This clone was counted between two and nine times. Here the CDR3 reads CASSDRENTEAFF. The CDR3, as DNA: TGTGCCAGCAGTGATCGGGAGAACACTGAAGCTTTCTTT. The chain has TRBV6-1 and TRBJ1-1; D is uncertain. This CDR3 spans 13 amino acids. Deletions cut 3 bases from V and 1 base from J, with 6 bases between. Germline V gene lookup returns CDR1 MNHNS and CDR2 SASEGT.

J is TRBJ1-1 and V is TRBV25-1; 8 positions agree with TRBD1. Germline trimming cut 3 bases from V and 0 bases from J; bases unmatched to any gene: 9. Germline V lookup: CDR1 MGHDK, CDR2 SYGVNS. The CDR3 totals 17 residues. DNA of the CDR3: TGTGCCAGCAGTGATCAGGGGGCCTTAGGGTTGAACACTGAAGCTTTCTTT. It codes for CASSDQGALGLNTEAFF.

This sequence joins TRBV6-1 and TRBJ2-5; 10 bases fit TRBD2. The V segment lost 3 bases and the J segment 3 bases; nucleotides outside the gene matches: 7. The germline V gene encodes CDR1 MNHNS and CDR2 SASEGT. The CDR3 length is 16 residues. The CDR3 region is CASSDASGSLEETQYF. In nucleotides, the CDR3 is TGTGCCAGCAGTGACGCTAGCGGGAGTTTAGAAGAGACCCAGTACTTC.

The DNA of the CDR3 is TGTGCCAGCATCCCCTGGGATGTCGCGGGGCGCTCCTACAATGAGCAGTTCTTC. This translates into CASIPWDVAGRSYNEQFF. This sequence joins TRBV28 and TRBJ2-1; TRBD2 is a possible D gene (6 bases). Between the trimmed V and J ends, which lost 7 bases and 0 bases, there was a span of 22 bases. Germline-derived CDR1 and CDR2 are MDHEN and SYDVKM. This CDR3 region has 18 residues.

The chain links TRBV19 to TRBJ2-2; possible D gene TRBD1, 6 bases. The CDR3 is made up of 16 amino acids. The germline V gene has CDR1 LNHDA and CDR2 SQIVND (reference sequence). The germline V and J ends were trimmed by 5 bases and 0 bases, with 13 bases remaining between them. The DNA for the CDR3 is TGTGCCAGTAGTCCCCGGGACACCTCGAACACCGGGGAGCTGTTTTTT. Translating gives CASSPRDTSNTGELFF.

J is TRBJ2-7 and V is TRBV27; 9 bases are shared with TRBD1. V gave up 5 bases and J gave up 2 bases; unmatched junction bases: 4. Germline V gene sequence: CDR1 MNHEY, CDR2 SMNVEV (reference sequence). There are 14 residues in the CDR3. As DNA, the CDR3 is TGTGCCAGCAGTCCCGGACAGGGGACCTACGAGCAGTACTTC. Its protein is CASSPGQGTYEQYF.

This sequence joins TRBV6-1 and TRBJ2-3, with 10 bases that match TRBD1. V gave up 1 base and J gave up 4 bases; unmatched junction bases: 2. The V gene's germline CDR1 is MNHNS and CDR2 SASEGT. The CDR3 extends over 15 amino acids. The CDR3 nucleotides are TGTGCCAGCAGTGAAGGACAGGGGGCCCCAGATACGCAGTATTTT. Translation: CASSEGQGAPDTQYF.

The count of this clone is one. The J gene is TRBJ1-1, the V gene TRBV6-5; TRBD1 aligns across 10 bases. Looked up from germline, CDR1 is MNHEY and CDR2 is SVGAGI. This CDR3 has 16 residues. J was trimmed by 4 bases and V by 4 bases; bases with no gene match: 9. CDR3 amino acids: CASSSGTGDVGTEAFF. The CDR3 DNA sequence: TGTGCCAGCAGTTCCGGGACAGGGGATGTCGGCACTGAAGCTTTCTTT.

V usage is TRBV6-5 and J usage is TRBJ1-2; D remains ambiguous. This CDR3 has 14 residues. Germline CDR1 MNHEY, CDR2 SVGAGI. V was cut by 5 bases and J by 4 bases, with 14 bases left in between. CDR3 region: CASSAIMSRYGYTF. CDR3 DNA sequence: TGTGCCAGCAGTGCCATTATGAGTCGCTATGGCTACACCTTC.

V is TRBV6-5 and J is TRBJ1-2, with D maybe TRBD1 (6 bases). Germline V lookup: CDR1 MNHEY, CDR2 SVGAGI. The ends were cut back, 0 bases at V and 10 bases at J, with 15 bases in the middle. CDR3 size: 14 residues. The CDR3 spells CASSYSGGQGFYTF. In DNA form, the CDR3 reads TGTGCCAGCAGTTACTCAGGGGGTCAGGGGTTCTACACCTTC.